This section outlines one TCR beta chain sequence together with its context. Its antigen is unknown. Through 5' RACE with UMI labels, the TRB cDNA libraries were prepared. TCRdb derives one entry per CDR3 protein from the 5' RACE reads, leaving out DNA. Its table lists 90,000 to 150,000 distinct CDR3 sequences. The data originate from a study of CXCR3-negative and CXCR3-positive naive CD8 T cells. Study outcomes and limitations: A higher hydrophobicity marked the TRB CDR3s of CXCR3-positive naive cells versus CXCR3-negative naive cells.

CDR1 and CDR2 from the germline V gene are LGHNA and YNFKEQ. This CDR3 comprises 16 residues. This TCR was recovered from a human donor in good health. Some clones in this sample may be carry-over from other donors' samples. This chain uses TRBV4-2 with TRBJ2-7. The specimen was naive CXCR3+ CD8+ T cells from blood. Documented subset: CD45RO-CCR7+CD27+CD95- naive CD8+ T cells expressing CXCR3 (TNR3+). The chain's CDR3 is CASSQELDLYSYEQYF.